Given below is one TCR beta chain in context. The antigen remains unidentified. Germline lookup yields CDR1 GTSNPN and CDR2 SVGIG (reference sequence). The V end was cut by 4 bases, the J end by 2 bases, with 8 bases between. This CDR3 has 12 amino acids. As to treatment: oral pan-JAK inhibitor, 5-10 mg twice daily. PBMCs served as the source from which CD4+ and CD8+ T cells were sorted. Extraction of RNA preceded its reverse transcription into cDNA, which served as the sequencing template. Clones were sequenced by immunoSEQ multiplex PCR, and TCRdb holds only the in-frame ones, with some missing. The table shows 95,000 to 120,000 clones, with 56% occurring only once. The source of the sample is a study of CD8+ T cells in alopecia areata. Turning to the study itself: Among treated patients, oral tofacitinib was administered at 5 to 10 mg twice daily.

General study results and limits: Greater clonality was observed in lesional scalp samples, especially alopecia totalis/universalis, versus normal scalp.

The starting material was CD4+ T cells sorted from blood, obtained at week 24, from a patient treated with tofacitinib. This chain connects TRBV30 to TRBJ1-1; D unclear. This clonotype originated in a human donor with alopecia areata. The CDR3 nucleotides are TGTGCCTGGAAGTATACCAACACTGAAGCTTTCTTT. Translating it yields CAWKYTNTEAFF.